This TCR beta chain derives from a study of cytomegalovirus exposure and HLA in healthy donors. This CDR3 is 15 amino acids long. Germline CDR1 is SGHAT and CDR2 is FQNNGV. The ends were cut back, 4 bases at V and 3 bases at J, with 13 bases in the middle. This clone was counted a single time. Both 60 Vbeta primers and 13 Jbeta primers went into the PCR. Method: immunoSEQ multiplex PCR; TCRdb's copy keeps in-frame clones and lacks some. The table lists 95,000 to 120,000 clones, 70% to 85% of them singletons. V gene TRBV11-2 combines with J gene TRBJ2-1; D is unclear. The source of this sequence is a woman in her late teens or twenties in good health and CMV-seronegative. Sample: PBMCs. The CDR3 reads CASSSPLYYYNEQFF. The CDR3 coding sequence is TGTGCCAGCAGCTCCCCACTGTATTACTACAATGAGCAGTTCTTC.